These 18 T cell receptor beta chains originate from one sample sequenced in a study of T-cell memory formation after mild COVID-19. TCRdb reprocessed the 5' RACE reads with MiXCR, giving one entry per CDR3 protein. The repertoire holds over 350,000 distinct CDR3 sequences, with about 15% as singletons. Sequencing was carried out using PBMCs or a T cell subset sorted from them (not recorded which). These receptors originate from a man between 18 and 35 years old who had mild COVID-19 (a few samples of this study predate the infection). Cell type and time point are not known.

This clonotype appeared a few times. This chain joins TRBV5-6 and TRBJ2-2; TRBD1 matches 7 bases. With 1 base clipped from V and 3 bases from J, the junction kept 3 bases outside the gene matches. The germline V gene has CDR1 SGHDT and CDR2 YYEEEE. This CDR3 spans 15 amino acids. The CDR3 nucleotides read TGTGCCAGCAGCTTGCAGGGGGTTCACACCGGGGAGCTGTTTTTT. It encodes CASSLQGVHTGELFF.

The chain uses TRBV7-2 and TRBJ1-2; 9 bases line up with TRBD1. Looked up from germline, CDR1 is SGHTA and CDR2 is FQGNSA. J was trimmed by 8 bases and V by 0 bases; bases with no gene match: 4. The CDR3 has 14 residues. As DNA, the CDR3 is TGTGCCAGCAGCTTAGCCCCGGACAGGGGCGGCTACACCTTC. Translated: CASSLAPDRGGYTF.

This chain links TRBV7-2 with TRBJ2-3, with D maybe TRBD1 (6 bases). V lost 4 bases and J 5 bases, leaving 13 bases between the germline ends. Germline assignment: CDR1 SGHTA and CDR2 FQGNSA. This CDR3 contains 14 residues. The DNA for the CDR3 is TGTGCCAGCAGCTGGGGGCCAGGTGAAGATACGCAGTATTTT. Its protein product is CASSWGPGEDTQYF.

This clonotype was detected only a few times. The gene calls are TRBV20-1 and TRBJ2-7, with D tentatively TRBD1 (6 bases). CDR1 is DFQATT, CDR2 SNEGSKA, per germline (reference sequence). V lost 3 bases and J lost 3, with 12 bases in between. The CDR3 extends over 13 amino acids. Written as DNA, the CDR3 is TGCAGTGCTAGCAATTTCAGGGGCTACGAGCAGTACTTC. It is translated as CSASNFRGYEQYF.

Only a few counts were recorded for this clonotype. The chain combines TRBV29-1 with TRBJ2-7; no reliable D call. The CDR3 contains 14 residues. CDR1 SQVTM and CDR2 ANQGSEA come from the germline V gene. Trimming left V 5 bases short and J 2 bases short, with 16 bases between. The CDR3 loop is CSVLVMDLPYEQYF. The CDR3 DNA reads TGCAGCGTTCTAGTAATGGACCTCCCCTACGAGCAGTACTTC.

The V gene is TRBV29-1, the J gene TRBJ2-1; 9 bases line up with TRBD1. J lost 4 bases, V lost 0 bases, and 7 bases had no gene match. The length of the CDR3 is 16 residues. Germline V gene sequence: CDR1 SQVTM, CDR2 ANQGSEA. The CDR3 coding sequence is TGCAGCGTTGAAGATCCCGGGACAGGGCAATACAATGAGCAGTTCTTC. This codes for CSVEDPGTGQYNEQFF.

This clonotype has only a few counts. Without the conserved terminal phenylalanine or tryptophan, this CDR3 likely stems from a read error. The DNA is left out, because the CDR3 cannot be placed on it with certainty; the CDR3 is given as TCRdb lists it. The chain joins TRBV4-1 to TRBJ1-2; whether TRBD1, the table's D call, matches the DNA was not checked. Including both end residues, the CDR3 is 13 amino acids long. CDR1 and CDR2 (germline): MGHRA, YSYEKL. The CDR3 loop is CASSQVGQGTVQL.

The genes are TRBV6-2 or TRBV6-3 and TRBJ2-3; maybe TRBD2 (5 bases). The germline CDR1 and CDR2 sequences are MNHEY and SVGEGT. The CDR3 loop spans 13 amino acids. V gave up 2 bases and J gave up 8 bases, with 11 bases separating them. This CDR3 reads CASSYGFRGTQYF. DNA of the CDR3: TGTGCCAGCAGTTACGGGTTCCGGGGTACGCAGTATTTT.

The CDR3 spells CASSYLGGELFF. The CDR3 bases are TGTGCCAGCAGTTATTTAGGTGGGGAGCTGTTTTTT. This chain links TRBV6-6 with TRBJ2-2; the D is unclear. This CDR3 is 12 amino acids long. Per the germline V gene, CDR1 is MNHNY and CDR2 is SVGAGI (reference sequence). V lost 3 bases, J lost 8 bases, and 7 bases lay in between.

This chain links TRBV6-5 with TRBJ1-6; TRBD1 agrees at 8 bases. J was trimmed by 5 bases and V by 6 bases; bases with no gene match: 9. Germline CDR1 reads MNHEY; CDR2 reads SVGAGI. This CDR3 has 16 residues. CDR3 in DNA: TGTGCCAGCAGATCGAGACAGGGGTCCCATAATTCACCCCTCCACTTT. Translated, it gives CASRSRQGSHNSPLHF.

This clonotype was observed a few times. The chain combines TRBV30 with TRBJ2-7; a weak D match, TRBD2 (5 bases). V was shortened by 1 base and J by 6 bases, with 10 bases between the two germline ends. CDR1 and CDR2 (germline): GTSNPN, SVGIG (reference sequence). This CDR3 comprises 12 residues. The DNA of the CDR3 is TGTGCCTGGAGTGAGCCCCGGGGCGAGCAGTACTTC. Translation gives CAWSEPRGEQYF.

This clonotype was observed a few times. V usage is TRBV7-9 and J usage is TRBJ1-2, with D possibly being TRBD1 (5 bases). The CDR3 length is 14 residues. Germline CDR1 reads SEHNR; CDR2 reads FQNEAQ (reference sequence). V dropped 4 bases and J dropped 7 bases, with 16 bases sitting between them. For the CDR3, the DNA is TGTGCCAGCAGCTGGCAGGGACCGTCGTTTGGCTACACCTTC. This codes for CASSWQGPSFGYTF. The variable domain in full, with the rest retrieved from reference TRBV7-9 and TRBJ1-2, is DTGVSQNPRHKITKRGQNVTFRCDPISEHNRLYWYRQTLGQGPEFLTYFQNEAQLEKSRLLSDRFSAERPKGSFSTLEIQRTEQGDSAMYLCASSWQGPSFGYTFGSGTRLTVV.

In its sample, this clonotype was seen a few times. The rearrangement uses TRBV7-3 and TRBJ2-2, with 7 bases identical to TRBD1. Per the germline V gene, CDR1 is SGHTA and CDR2 is FQGTGA. V lost 4 bases and J lost 6; bases outside the gene matches: 8. The CDR3 is 15 residues long. The CDR3 DNA sequence: TGTGCCAGCAGCTCTTGGGCAGGGGGTCCCGGGGAGCTGTTTTTT. Its protein product is CASSSWAGGPGELFF.

This clonotype was counted between two and nine times. The chain links TRBV7-2 to TRBJ2-2, with D possibly being TRBD2 (7 bases). V was trimmed by 2 bases and J by 5 bases, leaving 12 bases between them. This CDR3 spans 15 amino acids. Germline lookup yields CDR1 SGHTA and CDR2 FQGNSA. The DNA for the CDR3 is TGTGCCAGCAGCTTATATGGGGGGGCGACCGGGGAGCTGTTTTTT. Amino acid sequence: CASSLYGGATGELFF. Based on the CDR3 plus reference TRBV7-2 and TRBJ2-2, the full variable domain is GAGVSQSPSNKVTEKGKDVELRCDPISGHTALYWYRQSLGQGLEFLIYFQGNSAPDKSGLPSDRFSAERTGGSVSTLTIQRTQQEDSAVYLCASSLYGGATGELFFGEGSRLTVL.

This clonotype was seen repeatedly, ten times or more. The V call is TRBV5-1, the J call TRBJ1-2, with D possibly matching TRBD1 (6 bases). Germline values: CDR1 SGHRS, CDR2 YFSETQ. This CDR3 region has 13 residues. V gave up 5 bases and J gave up 6 bases, with 14 bases separating them. CDR3 protein: CASSPHGQHGYTF. The DNA for the CDR3 is TGCGCCAGCAGTCCCCACGGACAGCATGGCTACACCTTC.

This chain connects TRBV20-1 to TRBJ2-2, with D hard to call. There are 12 residues in the CDR3. In germline, CDR1 is DFQATT, CDR2 SNEGSKA (reference sequence). The V end lost 6 bases, the J end lost 3 bases, and 8 bases lay between the germline ends. The CDR3 loop reads CSAGDDTGELFF. The CDR3 bases are TGCAGTGCCGGCGACGACACCGGGGAGCTGTTTTTT.

The gene calls are TRBV4-1 and TRBJ1-1, with D possibly TRBD1 on 6 matching bases. There are 15 residues in the CDR3. Germline CDR1 reads MGHRA; CDR2 reads YSYEKL. The V end was cut by 4 bases, the J end by 4 bases, with 16 bases between. The CDR3 DNA reads as TGCGCCAGCAGCCTCCACGCGCAGGGGCGCACTGAAGCTTTCTTT. Protein: CASSLHAQGRTEAFF.

This clonotype has more than one count but fewer than ten. This chain connects TRBV6-5 to TRBJ1-5, with TRBD1 matching over 7 bases. CDR1 MNHEY and CDR2 SVGAGI come from the germline V gene. CDR3 length: 15 amino acids. Trimming removed 2 bases from V and 2 bases from J; junction bases left unmatched: 3. CDR3 nucleotide sequence: TGTGCCAGCAGTTACGACGGGACAGGCAATCAGCCCCAGCATTTT. Translation: CASSYDGTGNQPQHF.